Sequencing of this T cell receptor (beta chain) was carried out in a study of blood T cell repertoires in COVID-19. Study-level background: The samples span acute and convalescent COVID-19 from the United States, Italy and Spain.

In the source study's methods: For nucleated cells, counts were estimated from reference gene primer amplification. Measured with immunoSEQ multiplex PCR; TCRdb has only the in-frame clones, and not every one. The V and J calls and clone size come from that table; D and trimming were worked out from the DNA. The table records about 200,000 clones, about nine tenths of them present only once. V lost 9 bases to trimming and J lost 1 base; unmatched junction nucleotides: 4. The length of the CDR3 is 15 residues. Per germline, CDR1 MNHEY and CDR2 SVGAGI. This clone was detected only a few times. The sample taken for sequencing was PBMCs or T cells enriched from blood (not recorded which). The clonotype was recovered from a woman in her thirties who had recovered from COVID-19. The chain is built from TRBV6-5 and TRBJ2-6; 9 nucleotides align to TRBD1. CDR3 DNA sequence: TGTGCCAGTGAGGACAGGGGATCTGGGGCCAACGTCCTGACTTTC. Protein sequence: CASEDRGSGANVLTF.